Below are 24 T cell receptor beta chains sequenced from a single sample in a study of blood T cells in healthy people across ages (dated by TCRdb to between 2015 and 2016). Libraries were made using 5' RACE. Reads for this sample came from an Illumina HiSeq 2500. A second PCR of 7 to 11 cycles was run with a J-beta primer mix and a sample-barcoded 5' primer. TCRdb itself trimmed the public reads at Q25 with fastp, ran MiXCR and retained productive beta chains. Each entry merges the rows of one CDR3 protein and shows their most common DNA and genes. This sample gives 1 million or so distinct CDR3 sequences in total; roughly a quarter of them show up just once. The biggest ten clones account for 0.65% to 0.95% of the sample. These same data were also listed under a study on T cells of mothers and their children.

The material sequenced was blood. Source of these receptors: a girl aged 2-15 years in good health.

J is TRBJ2-5 and V is TRBV29-1; D unclear. Germline V gene data show CDR1 as SQVTM and CDR2 as ANQGSEA. V was shortened by 4 bases and J by 5 bases, with 8 bases between the two germline ends. This CDR3 has 11 amino acids. This CDR3 is CSVGQRETQYF. CDR3 sequence (DNA): TGCAGCGTTGGCCAACGGGAGACCCAGTACTTC.

The V call is TRBV29-1, the J call TRBJ1-1, with D maybe TRBD1 (6 bases). The CDR3 runs 12 residues. Germline V gene data show CDR1 as SQVTM and CDR2 as ANQGSEA. The germline V and J ends were trimmed by 7 bases and 4 bases, with 13 bases remaining between them. In DNA, the CDR3 is TGCAGCGAGATAACAGGGATCACTGAAGCTTTCTTT. The encoded protein is CSEITGITEAFF.

Only a few counts were recorded for this clonotype. The chain carries TRBV18 and TRBJ2-4; 11 bases line up with TRBD2. The CDR3 has 14 amino acids. In germline, CDR1 is KGHSH, CDR2 LQKENI. V shed 3 bases and J 8 bases; nucleotides not matched to a gene: 3. DNA for the CDR3: TGTGCCAGCTCACCTCTAGCGGGAGGCGACATTCAGTACTTC. Residues: CASSPLAGGDIQYF. The complete variable domain, with remaining parts taken from reference TRBV18 and TRBJ2-4, reads NAGVMQNPRHLVRRRGQEARLRCSPMKGHSHVYWYRQLPEEGLKFMVYLQKENIIDESGMPKERFSAEFPKEGPSILRIQQVVRGDSAAYFCASSPLAGGDIQYFGAGTRLSVL.

The chain is built from TRBV15 and TRBJ2-4; a possible D gene is TRBD1 (5 bases). Germline V lookup: CDR1 LNHNV, CDR2 YYDKDF (reference sequence). Trimming left V 4 bases short and J 8 bases short, with 15 bases between. The CDR3 sequence is 14 residues long. The CDR3 loop is CATSTDKGSDIQYF. The CDR3 coding sequence is TGTGCCACCAGCACCGACAAGGGGTCGGACATTCAGTACTTC. Using reference TRBV15 and TRBJ2-4 for the parts outside the CDR3, the full variable domain is DAMVIQNPRYQVTQFGKPVTLSCSQTLNHNVMYWYQQKSSQAPKLLFHYYDKDFNNEADTPDNFQSRRPNTSFCFLDIRSPGLGDTAMYLCATSTDKGSDIQYFGAGTRLSVL.

In its sample, this clonotype was seen a few times. This chain uses TRBV24-1 with TRBJ2-6; 15 nucleotides agree with TRBD2. J gave up 2 bases and V 4 bases, and 5 bases lay outside the gene matches. The CDR3 spans 19 residues. Germline CDR1 and CDR2: KGHDR and SFDVKD. The CDR3 sequence: CATSDRGLAGGAGANVLTF. Here the CDR3 DNA reads TGTGCCACCAGTGACAGGGGACTAGCGGGAGGAGCTGGGGCCAACGTCCTGACTTTC.

The gene calls are TRBV12-3 or TRBV12-4 and TRBJ1-5; no firm D call. V lost 5 bases, J lost 7 bases, and 21 bases lay in between. CDR3 length: 16 residues. Here the CDR3 reads CASSPGPWAVEQPQHF. The DNA for the CDR3 is TGTGCCAGCAGTCCCGGGCCTTGGGCGGTCGAACAGCCCCAGCATTTT.

This clonotype has more than one count but fewer than ten. The chain joins TRBV4-3 to TRBJ2-7; 8 bases are shared with TRBD1. This CDR3 comprises 15 residues. CDR1 and CDR2 (germline): LGHNA, YSLEER. V was pared by 3 bases and J by 5 bases, with 9 bases of the junction left unmatched. The CDR3 reads CASSQLDRENDEQYF. CDR3 nucleotides: TGCGCCAGCAGCCAGTTGGACAGGGAAAATGACGAGCAGTACTTC.

The J gene is TRBJ2-7, the V gene TRBV5-1; D remains unclear. The CDR3 length is 12 residues. The V end lost 6 bases, the J end lost 2 bases, and 9 bases lay between the germline ends. Per the germline V gene, CDR1 is SGHRS and CDR2 is YFSETQ. The DNA for the CDR3 is TGCGCCAGCAAAAACGAGCCCTACGAGCAGTACTTC. Translation: CASKNEPYEQYF.

This clonotype was counted ten times or more. The chain has TRBV20-1 and TRBJ2-2; 8 bases are shared with TRBD2. J lost 4 bases, V lost 0 bases, and 7 bases had no gene match. The germline V gene has CDR1 DFQATT and CDR2 SNEGSKA (reference sequence). The CDR3 sequence is 16 residues long. The DNA for the CDR3 is TGCAGTGCTAGAGAACGAACTAGCGGCCTCACCGGGGAGCTGTTTTTT. Protein product: CSARERTSGLTGELFF.

The chain links TRBV6-6 to TRBJ1-3, with 7 bases that match TRBD1. Trimming took 5 bases from V and 3 from J; bases not matched to a gene: 4. The CDR3 is made up of 14 amino acids. From germline, CDR1 is MNHNY and CDR2 SVGAGI (reference sequence). CDR3 nucleotides: TGTGCCAGCAGTCTAGACAGGGATGGAAACACCATATATTTT. Translated, it gives CASSLDRDGNTIYF.

The rearrangement joins TRBV7-9 to TRBJ1-4; no definite D call. Trimming left V 5 bases short and J 4 bases short, with 8 bases between. The CDR3 runs 13 residues. Germline V gene sequence: CDR1 SEHNR, CDR2 FQNEAQ (reference sequence). The CDR3 bases are TGTGCCAGCAGCCCTCCCTTTAATGAAAAACTGTTTTTT. It codes for CASSPPFNEKLFF.

The J gene is TRBJ2-7, the V gene TRBV5-4; no clear D. V gave up 1 base and J gave up 2 bases, with 7 bases separating them. The CDR3 consists of 13 residues. CDR1 is SGHNT and CDR2 is YYREEE in the germline V gene (reference sequence). CDR3: CASSLLNAYEQYF. In DNA form, the CDR3 reads TGTGCCAGCAGCTTGTTAAATGCCTACGAGCAGTACTTC.

J is TRBJ1-4 and V is TRBV6-1; perhaps TRBD1 as D (5 bases). The CDR3 length is 14 residues. Germline CDR1 MNHNS, CDR2 SASEGT. Trimming took off 6 bases at V and 8 bases at J, with 16 bases between the two ends. CDR3 amino acids: CASRVGGVEEKLFF. As DNA, the CDR3 is TGTGCCAGCAGGGTTGGGGGGGTGGAAGAAAAACTGTTTTTT.

The J gene is TRBJ1-1, the V gene TRBV29-1; a weak D match, TRBD1 (6 bases). The V end lost 7 bases, the J end lost 3 bases, and 18 bases lay between the germline ends. This CDR3 has 14 amino acids. From germline, CDR1 is SQVTM and CDR2 ANQGSEA. CDR3 sequence (DNA): TGCAGCGCTACCCCAGGGGTGCGAGACACTGAAGCTTTCTTT. Translating gives CSATPGVRDTEAFF.

The chain uses TRBV28 and TRBJ1-2, with TRBD1 matching over 10 bases. CDR3 size: 17 residues. The junction had 8 bases not matched to a gene; V was cut back by 0 bases and J by 4 bases. Germline V CDR1 and CDR2: MDHEN, SYDVKM. CDR3 sequence reads: CASSLWTGGDNFYGYTF. In DNA, the CDR3 is TGTGCCAGCAGTTTATGGACAGGGGGCGACAATTTCTATGGCTACACCTTC.

This clonotype was seen a few times. This chain links TRBV7-2 with TRBJ2-3; 7 nucleotides align to TRBD1. The CDR3 covers 15 residues. Germline lookup yields CDR1 SGHTA and CDR2 FQGNSA. Trimming cost V 2 bases and J 3 bases; bases outside gene matches: 5. CDR3 nucleotide sequence: TGTGCCAGCAGCTTAAGGGGGCAGGCAACAGATACGCAGTATTTT. It codes for CASSLRGQATDTQYF.

This clonotype turned up a few times. Germline and junction disagree at one end, which may indicate a read error. The chain recombines TRBV5-1 with TRBJ2-3, with D tentatively TRBD2 (5 bases). Germline assignment: CDR1 SGHRS and CDR2 YFSETQ. The CDR3 has 13 residues. The CDR3 DNA reads as TGTGCCAGCAGTCCCACCGGGGCAGATACGCAGTATTTT. Its translation is CASSPTGADTQYF.

This clonotype was seen only a few times. The genes are TRBV29-1 and TRBJ2-4; possibly TRBD1 for D (6 bases). The CDR3 covers 13 residues. CDR1 SQVTM and CDR2 ANQGSEA come from the germline V gene. The V and J ends lost 0 bases and 12 bases respectively, with 15 bases between them. The CDR3 DNA reads TGCAGCGTTGAAGATGTGTGGCAGGGGTATCAGTACTTC. This translates into CSVEDVWQGYQYF.

The rearrangement joins TRBV20-1 to TRBJ1-2; D is uncertain. Trimming shortened V by 3 bases and J by 8 bases, and 13 bases separated the two germline ends. This CDR3 contains 12 residues. CDR1 is DFQATT, CDR2 SNEGSKA, per germline (reference sequence). CDR3 region: CSARPWLRGYTF. The CDR3 DNA reads TGCAGTGCTAGGCCGTGGTTGCGAGGCTACACCTTC.

This clonotype has a handful of counts. One end of the junction varies from germline; a read error may be responsible. The chain employs TRBV29-1 and TRBJ2-1; no firm D call. The CDR3 has 15 amino acids. CDR1 SQVTM and CDR2 ANQGSEA come from the germline V gene. CDR3 coding DNA: TGCAGCGCTGAAACGGGCCCTAATTCCTACAATGAGCAGTTCTTC. It codes for CSAETGPNSYNEQFF.

The chain employs TRBV28 and TRBJ1-5; D remains ambiguous. The V end was cut by 2 bases, the J end by 6 bases, with 8 bases between. This CDR3 has 13 residues. Per germline, CDR1 MDHEN and CDR2 SYDVKM. The CDR3 reads CASSLPVGQPQHF. The CDR3 DNA reads TGTGCCAGCAGTTTACCGGTGGGTCAGCCCCAGCATTTT.

This clonotype was observed a handful of times. V and J are TRBV12-3 or TRBV12-4 and TRBJ2-5; TRBD2 is a possible D gene (6 bases). There are 15 residues in the CDR3. The germline V and J ends were trimmed by 5 bases and 4 bases, with 17 bases remaining between them. CDR3 region: CASSTWGEEGETQYF. Written as DNA, the CDR3 is TGTGCCAGCAGTACGTGGGGGGAGGAAGGAGAGACCCAGTACTTC.

The chain has TRBV18 and TRBJ2-5; TRBD2 might be the D (6 bases). V lost 8 bases and J 0 bases, leaving 13 bases between the germline ends. This CDR3 region has 14 residues. From germline, CDR1 is KGHSH and CDR2 LQKENI. The CDR3 nucleotides read TGTGCCAGCGGGCAGCGGGCGAACCAAGAGACCCAGTACTTC. This encodes CASGQRANQETQYF.

This clonotype appeared once. This rearrangement joins TRBV5-1 to TRBJ2-7; 7 bases fit TRBD2. The CDR3 totals 16 residues. Germline trimming cut 0 bases from V and 3 bases from J; bases unmatched to any gene: 9. CDR1 is SGHRS and CDR2 is YFSETQ in the germline V gene. The CDR3 DNA is TGCGCCAGCAGCTTGGCCAAGGGGCGGGAGCTCTACGAGCAGTACTTC. As protein: CASSLAKGRELYEQYF.